This TCR beta chain was identified in a study of blood T cell repertoires in COVID-19. On the study more broadly: The United States, Italy and Spain were the sources of the acute and convalescent COVID-19 samples.

This CDR3 spans 16 amino acids. Trimming at V came to 0 bases and at J to 2 bases, leaving 4 bases not matched to a gene. Germline lookup yields CDR1 SGHDN and CDR2 FVKESK. Original methodology: Nucleated cell counts were estimated from reference gene primer amplification. The method was immunoSEQ multiplex PCR; TCRdb's version includes in-frame clones alone and lacks a portion of them. Clone size and V and J calls were adopted from that table, with D and trimming inferred from the DNA. Of 140,000 or so clones in the sample, around 84% were seen once. The TCR comes from a man aged 30-40 years with COVID-19, enrolled during active disease. Sequenced: peripheral blood. This chain joins TRBV14 and TRBJ2-1, with 7 bases matching TRBD2. As DNA, the CDR3 is TGTGCCAGCAGCCAAGATGAGGGGACTACCTACAATGAGCAGTTCTTC. Translated, it gives CASSQDEGTTYNEQFF. Combining the CDR3 with reference TRBV14 and TRBJ2-1 gives the whole variable domain EAGVTQFPSHSVIEKGQTVTLRCDPISGHDNLYWYRRVMGKEIKFLLHFVKESKQDESGMPNNRFLAERTGGTYSTLKVQPAELEDSGVYFCASSQDEGTTYNEQFFGPGTRLTVL.